A single sample is the source of the 21 T cell receptor beta chains below, sequenced in a study of PD-1 blockade in mismatch repair-deficient tumors. Libraries were prepared by immunoSEQ multiplex PCR; TCRdb keeps only in-frame clonotypes and omits some of them. Found here are about 110,000 clones, 60% to 85% of them singletons; the top ten hold roughly 4.5%. Specimen: peripheral blood, collected just over 59 weeks after starting pembrolizumab. All receptors come from an adult with mismatch repair-deficient cancer.

This chain joins TRBV5-6 and TRBJ1-5; D remains ambiguous. Trimming took 1 base from V and 2 from J, leaving 7 bases between them. CDR1 SGHDT and CDR2 YYEEEE come from the germline V gene. The CDR3 runs to 14 residues. In DNA form, the CDR3 reads TGTGCCAGCAGCTTGTGTCAGGGCAATCAGCCCCAGCATTTT. It is translated as CASSLCQGNQPQHF.

This clone has a single count. CDR3 in amino acids: CASSQGGLGGDTQYF. The CDR3 DNA sequence: TGCGCCAGCAGCCAAGGGGGACTAGGGGGGGATACGCAGTATTTT. The rearrangement uses TRBV4-3 and TRBJ2-3; 8 bases are a match to TRBD2. Germline lookup yields CDR1 LGHNA and CDR2 YSLEER. The CDR3 is made up of 15 amino acids. Germline trimming cut 1 base from V and 6 bases from J; bases unmatched to any gene: 6.

The count of this clone is one. This chain links TRBV27 with TRBJ2-2, with D possibly TRBD2 on 5 matching bases. Trimming removed 5 bases at V and 1 base at J, with 14 bases between. Germline V gene lookup returns CDR1 MNHEY and CDR2 SMNVEV (reference sequence). The CDR3 runs to 16 residues. The CDR3 DNA reads TGTGCCAGCAGTCCCCCGGTTCGGGGGAACACCGGGGAGCTGTTTTTT. This sequence encodes CASSPPVRGNTGELFF.

This sequence joins TRBV5-5 and TRBJ1-4, with unresolved D. This CDR3 contains 13 residues. Trimming removed 4 bases from V and 5 bases from J, with 9 bases in between. Germline V CDR1 and CDR2: SGHKS, YYEKEE (reference sequence). The CDR3 region has the DNA TGTGCCAGCAGCACGCCGGAAAATGAAAAACTGTTTTTT. Its protein product is CASSTPENEKLFF.

V and J are TRBV5-5 and TRBJ2-3; TRBD2 agrees at 14 bases. The CDR3 extends over 14 amino acids. Trimming at V came to 7 bases and at J to 4 bases, leaving 2 bases not matched to a gene. Per germline, CDR1 SGHKS and CDR2 YYEKEE (reference sequence). The CDR3 DNA sequence: TGTGCCAGCCTGGGACTAGCGGGAGCAGATACGCAGTATTTT. As protein: CASLGLAGADTQYF.

This clone has a single count. The V and J genes are TRBV19 and TRBJ1-2, with a tentative D call TRBD1 (6 bases). Germline V CDR1 and CDR2: LNHDA, SQIVND (reference sequence). The germline V and J ends were trimmed by 10 bases and 5 bases, with 26 bases remaining between them. This CDR3 is built from 16 residues. In DNA form, the CDR3 reads TGTGCCACTACCATCGAGGGGCGCAGGGGACAATATGGCTACACCTTC. Translation gives CATTIEGRRGQYGYTF.

About this clone: Germline is not matched at one junction end, which may reflect a read error. The chain carries TRBV7-7 and TRBJ2-5, with D maybe TRBD1 (6 bases). Germline loops: CDR1 SSHAT, CDR2 FNYEAQ (reference sequence). The CDR3 has 14 amino acids. CDR3 amino acids: CASSRNRAQETQYF. Here the CDR3 DNA reads TGTGCTAGCAGCCGTAACAGGGCCCAAGAGACCCAGTACTTC. Combining the CDR3 with reference TRBV7-7 and TRBJ2-5 gives the whole variable domain GAGVSQSPRYKVTKRGQDVTLRCDPISSHATLYWYQQALGQGPEFLTYFNYEAQPDKSGLPSDRFSAERPEGSISTLTIQRTEQRDSAMYRCASSRNRAQETQYFGPGTRLLVL.

The chain has TRBV9 and TRBJ2-7; 9 positions match TRBD2. Germline V gene sequence: CDR1 SGDLS, CDR2 YYNGEE. The V and J ends lost 3 bases and 1 base, in that order; junction bases with no gene match: 8. There are 16 residues in the CDR3. The CDR3 loop reads CASSAPGTSTSYEQYF. CDR3 bases: TGTGCCAGCAGCGCCCCAGGGACTAGCACGTCCTACGAGCAGTACTTC.

This sequence joins TRBV12-5 and TRBJ2-1; D not resolved. The CDR3 is made up of 12 amino acids. CDR1 and CDR2 from the germline V gene are LGHNT and FRNRAP. Trimming cost V 1 base and J 12 bases, with 10 bases left between them. The CDR3 DNA reads TGTGCTAGTGGTTTGGACAACAGAGGGCAGTTCTTC. Its translation: CASGLDNRGQFF.

The rearrangement links TRBV5-5 to TRBJ2-5; no clear D gene. V dropped 0 bases and J dropped 1 base, with 10 bases sitting between them. The CDR3 has 15 residues. Germline V gene data show CDR1 as SGHKS and CDR2 as YYEKEE (reference sequence). Here the CDR3 reads CASSLGYAVQETQYF. The CDR3 nucleotides read TGTGCCAGCAGCTTGGGTTACGCGGTCCAAGAGACCCAGTACTTC.

The V gene is TRBV7-9, the J gene TRBJ2-6; 8 bases line up with TRBD1. Germline loops: CDR1 SEHNR, CDR2 FQNEAQ (reference sequence). This CDR3 is 19 amino acids long. V shed 3 bases and J 1 base; nucleotides not matched to a gene: 11. The CDR3, as DNA: TGTGCCAGCAGCTTCGCCGGGACAGGAGGACCGTCTGGGGCCAACGTCCTGACTTTC. It specifies CASSFAGTGGPSGANVLTF.

This chain joins TRBV18 and TRBJ2-7, with TRBD2 identical over 8 bases. V lost 5 bases and J lost 3; bases outside the gene matches: 9. The germline V gene encodes CDR1 KGHSH and CDR2 LQKENI. The CDR3 extends over 15 amino acids. Here the CDR3 DNA reads TGTGCCAGCTCAAACCCGAGCGGGAGAAGCTACGAGCAGTACTTC. This translates into CASSNPSGRSYEQYF.

This rearrangement joins TRBV11-3 to TRBJ2-7; no reliable D call. The CDR3 is 14 amino acids. Germline V gives CDR1 SGHNT, CDR2 YENEEA. Trimming pared 0 bases from V and 0 bases from J, leaving 6 bases between. This chain's CDR3 is CASSLDRNSYEQYF. As DNA, the CDR3 is TGTGCCAGCAGCTTAGACAGGAACTCCTACGAGCAGTACTTC. Using reference TRBV11-3 and TRBJ2-7 for the parts outside the CDR3, the full variable domain is EAGVVQSPRYKIIEKKQPVAFWCNPISGHNTLYWYLQNLGQGPELLIRYENEEAVDDSQLPKDRFSAERLKGVDSTLKIQPAELGDSAVYLCASSLDRNSYEQYFGPGTRLTVT.

The CDR3 reads CASSPVTYNEQFF. CDR3 coding DNA: TGTGCCAGCTCACCAGTTACCTACAATGAGCAGTTCTTC. The V gene is TRBV18, the J gene TRBJ2-1; no firm D call. The ends were cut back, 2 bases at V and 2 bases at J, with 4 bases in the middle. This CDR3 has 13 amino acids. In germline, CDR1 is KGHSH, CDR2 LQKENI. The whole variable domain, remainder taken from reference TRBV18 and TRBJ2-1, is NAGVMQNPRHLVRRRGQEARLRCSPMKGHSHVYWYRQLPEEGLKFMVYLQKENIIDESGMPKERFSAEFPKEGPSILRIQQVVRGDSAAYFCASSPVTYNEQFFGPGTRLTVL.

This clone appeared a few times. The chain employs TRBV5-6 and TRBJ2-3; D remains ambiguous. CDR3 length equals 12 residues. Germline-derived CDR1 and CDR2 are SGHDT and YYEEEE. The V end lost 1 base, the J end lost 8 bases, and 8 bases lay between the germline ends. The CDR3 nucleotides read TGTGCCAGCAGCTTGTCGGGCGCTACGCAGTATTTT. This encodes CASSLSGATQYF.

The J gene is TRBJ1-5, the V gene TRBV2, with D possibly TRBD1 on 6 matching bases. Per the germline V gene, CDR1 is SNHLY and CDR2 is FYNNEI. The CDR3 totals 15 residues. V lost 8 bases and J 4 bases, leaving 18 bases between the germline ends. CDR3 DNA sequence: TGTGCCAGCCAAAATCAACAGGGCGCTAATCAGCCCCAGCATTTT. It yields the protein CASQNQQGANQPQHF.

The rearrangement joins TRBV19 to TRBJ2-2, with 9 bases lining up with TRBD1. CDR3 length: 14 residues. V was clipped by 4 bases and J by 6 bases; unmatched bases: 3. CDR1 and CDR2 from the germline V gene are LNHDA and SQIVND (reference sequence). The CDR3 DNA reads TGTGCCAGTAGTAGAAGGACAGGGGCCGGGGAGCTGTTTTTT. It translates to CASSRRTGAGELFF.

With regard to this clone: The sample contains more than one DNA sequence encoding this CDR3. This chain uses TRBV27 with TRBJ2-3, with D tentatively TRBD1 (6 bases). Trimming pared 6 bases from V and 2 bases from J, leaving 15 bases between. The CDR3 has 15 amino acids. Germline CDR1 MNHEY, CDR2 SMNVEV (reference sequence). The CDR3 region has the DNA TGTGCCAGCAGCACCGGGACAACCCTCACAGATACGCAGTATTTT. Its protein is CASSTGTTLTDTQYF.

V and J are TRBV13 and TRBJ2-1; 9 bases are a match to TRBD2. V lost 3 bases, J lost 2 bases, and 2 bases stayed unmatched. The CDR3 spans 15 residues. Germline CDR1 is PRHDT and CDR2 is FYEKMQ (reference sequence). This CDR3 reads CASSFRLAAYNEQFF. In DNA, the CDR3 is TGTGCCAGCAGCTTTCGACTAGCGGCCTACAATGAGCAGTTCTTC.

The V call is TRBV6-1, the J call TRBJ1-2; D may be TRBD1 (5 bases). The CDR3 has 13 residues. Germline-derived CDR1 and CDR2 are MNHNS and SASEGT. V lost 1 base and J 7 bases, leaving 10 bases between the germline ends. In DNA, the CDR3 is TGTGCCAGCAGTGAAGTGGGGGGGACTGGCTACACCTTC. Translation gives CASSEVGGTGYTF.

J is TRBJ2-2 and V is TRBV27; 11 positions agree with TRBD2. Losses at the gene ends were 7 bases for V and 6 bases for J; bases not matched to a gene: 10. This CDR3 region has 16 residues. Germline V gene data show CDR1 as MNHEY and CDR2 as SMNVEV (reference sequence). The CDR3 here is CASTVAGGPPPGELFF. The CDR3 DNA follows: TGTGCCAGCACTGTAGCGGGAGGGCCCCCCCCCGGGGAGCTGTTTTTT.